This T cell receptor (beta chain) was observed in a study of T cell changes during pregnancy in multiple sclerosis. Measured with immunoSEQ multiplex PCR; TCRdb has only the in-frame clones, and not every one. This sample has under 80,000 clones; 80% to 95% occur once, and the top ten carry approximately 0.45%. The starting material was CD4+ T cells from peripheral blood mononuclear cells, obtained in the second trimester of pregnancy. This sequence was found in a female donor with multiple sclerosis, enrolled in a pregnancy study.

The CDR3 protein is CASSIGGWGTEAFF. The DNA for the CDR3 is TGTGCCAGCAGCATAGGGGGCTGGGGCACTGAAGCTTTCTTT. The J gene is TRBJ1-1, the V gene TRBV11-3; 7 bases align to TRBD1. Germline V gene lookup returns CDR1 SGHNT and CDR2 YENEEA. J lost 4 bases, V lost 5 bases, and 7 bases had no gene match. The CDR3 sequence is 14 residues long.